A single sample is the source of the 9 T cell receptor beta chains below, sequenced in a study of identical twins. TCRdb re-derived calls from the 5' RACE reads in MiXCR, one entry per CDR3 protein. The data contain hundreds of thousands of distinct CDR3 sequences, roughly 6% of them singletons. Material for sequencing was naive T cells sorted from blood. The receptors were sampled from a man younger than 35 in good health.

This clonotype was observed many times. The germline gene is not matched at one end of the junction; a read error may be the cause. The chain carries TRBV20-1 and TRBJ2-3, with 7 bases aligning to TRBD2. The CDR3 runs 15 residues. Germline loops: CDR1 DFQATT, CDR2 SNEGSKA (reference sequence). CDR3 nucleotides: TGCAGTGCCAGAGTCTCTAGCGGAACCACAGATACGCAGTATTTT. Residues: CSARVSSGTTDTQYF.

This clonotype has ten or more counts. The chain's CDR3 is CASSSGSVGTSLGGYTF. Here the CDR3 DNA reads TGTGCCAGCAGTTCAGGTTCTGTAGGGACATCGTTGGGTGGCTACACCTTC. The V gene is TRBV27, the J gene TRBJ1-2, with D possibly matching TRBD1 (6 bases). Deletions cut 4 bases from V and 7 bases from J, with 25 bases between. CDR1 is MNHEY, CDR2 SMNVEV, per germline (reference sequence). This CDR3 is 17 amino acids long.

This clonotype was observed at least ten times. CDR3 coding DNA: TGTGCCAGCAGTTACGGACAAGGCGAACAAGAGACCCAGTACTTC. Translation gives CASSYGQGEQETQYF. The chain carries TRBV6-5 and TRBJ2-5; tentatively, D is TRBD1 (5 bases). V was trimmed by 2 bases and J by 2 bases, leaving 12 bases between them. Germline CDR1 is MNHEY and CDR2 is SVGAGI. The length of the CDR3 is 15 residues.

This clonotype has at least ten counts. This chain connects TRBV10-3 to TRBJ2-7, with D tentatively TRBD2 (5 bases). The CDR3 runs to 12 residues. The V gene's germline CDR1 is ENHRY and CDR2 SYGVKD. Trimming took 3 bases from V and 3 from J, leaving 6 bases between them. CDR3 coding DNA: TGTGCCATCAGTGATCGGGGCTACGAGCAGTACGTC. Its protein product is CAISDRGYEQYV.

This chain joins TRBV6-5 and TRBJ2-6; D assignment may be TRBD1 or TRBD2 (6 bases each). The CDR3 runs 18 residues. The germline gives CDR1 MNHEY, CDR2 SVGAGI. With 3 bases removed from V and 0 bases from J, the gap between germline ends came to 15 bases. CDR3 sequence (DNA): TGTGCCAGCAGTTATTATATCCGGGGGCCCTCTGGGGCCAACGTCCTGACTTTC. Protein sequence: CASSYYIRGPSGANVLTF.

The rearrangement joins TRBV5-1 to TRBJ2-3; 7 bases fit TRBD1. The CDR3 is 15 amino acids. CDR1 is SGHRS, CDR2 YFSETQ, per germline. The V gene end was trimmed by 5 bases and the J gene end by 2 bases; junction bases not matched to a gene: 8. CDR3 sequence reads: CASRPIDRATDTQYF. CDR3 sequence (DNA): TGCGCCAGCAGACCGATTGACAGGGCCACAGATACGCAGTATTTT.

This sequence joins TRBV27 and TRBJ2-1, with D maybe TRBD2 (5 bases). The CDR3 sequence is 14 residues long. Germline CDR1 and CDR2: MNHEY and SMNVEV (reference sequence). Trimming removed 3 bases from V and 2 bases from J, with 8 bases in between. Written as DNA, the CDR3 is TGTGCCAGCAGTTTGGAGGCCCCCTACAATGAGCAGTTCTTC. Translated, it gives CASSLEAPYNEQFF.

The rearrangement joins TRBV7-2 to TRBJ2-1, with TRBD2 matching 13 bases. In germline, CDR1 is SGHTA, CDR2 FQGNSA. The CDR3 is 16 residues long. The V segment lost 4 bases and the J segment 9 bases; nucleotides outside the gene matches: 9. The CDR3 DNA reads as TGTGCCAGCAGCTCCCGGACTAGCGGGAGTGGCGGTGAGCAGTTCTTC. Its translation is CASSSRTSGSGGEQFF.

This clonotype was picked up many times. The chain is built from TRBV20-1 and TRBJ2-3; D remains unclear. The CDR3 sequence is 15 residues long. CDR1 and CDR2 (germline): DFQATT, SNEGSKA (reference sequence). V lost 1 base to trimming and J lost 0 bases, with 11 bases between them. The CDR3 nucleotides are TGCAGTGCTAGAGCCAGCCATTGGAGCACAGATACGCAGTATTTT. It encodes CSARASHWSTDTQYF.